This T cell receptor beta chain was observed in a study of CD8 T cells in ankylosing spondylitis. MiXCR, applied by TCRdb to the 5' RACE reads, yields one record per CDR3 protein. The table has under 250,000 distinct CDR3 sequences, less than 9.5% seen once; the top ten hold approximately 5%. This clonotype has at least ten counts. This CDR3 contains 13 residues. Trimming left V 5 bases short and J 6 bases short, with 13 bases between. Sequenced sample: blood, either unsorted or a sorted T cell fraction (not recorded which). This TCR derives from a female donor with ankylosing spondylitis or in good health (not recorded which). This chain uses TRBV12-3 or TRBV12-4 with TRBJ1-2; TRBD1 is a possible D gene (5 bases). CDR3 protein: CASSTGRGNGYTF. The CDR3 DNA sequence: TGTGCCAGCAGTACGGGGCGCGGTAATGGCTACACCTTC.